The 4 T cell receptor beta chains below were found in one sample sequenced in a study of cytomegalovirus exposure and HLA in healthy donors. PCR involved 60 Vbeta and 13 Jbeta primers. Profiling relied on immunoSEQ multiplex PCR, and the TCRdb table lists in-frame clones only, not all of them. The data hold some 170,000 clones, with over 75% observed a single time. The specimen was PBMCs. Receptor source: a woman in her 30s in good health and CMV-seronegative.

V is TRBV29-1 and J is TRBJ2-3, with D maybe TRBD1 (5 bases). Germline V gene lookup returns CDR1 SQVTM and CDR2 ANQGSEA. The CDR3 runs to 12 residues. The germline V and J ends were trimmed by 4 bases and 6 bases, with 11 bases remaining between them. The CDR3 protein is CSVARPGDTQYF. CDR3 nucleotides: TGCAGCGTTGCACGCCCAGGGGATACGCAGTATTTT.

The chain carries TRBV23-1 and TRBJ2-3; possibly TRBD2 for D (5 bases). TRBV23-1 is an ORF, with its function uncertain. The CDR3 has 16 amino acids. Between the trimmed V and J ends, which lost 0 bases and 4 bases, there was a span of 14 bases. The CDR3: CASSQSVGEMADTQYF. The CDR3 coding sequence is TGCGCCAGCAGTCAATCGGTTGGGGAGATGGCAGATACGCAGTATTTT.

This sequence joins TRBV5-1 and TRBJ2-7; 12 bases are a match to TRBD1. The CDR3 is 14 residues long. Germline V CDR1 and CDR2: SGHRS, YFSETQ. V lost 4 bases, J lost 5 bases, and 4 bases stayed unmatched. Written as DNA, the CDR3 is TGCGCCAGCAGCCCCGGGACAGGGGGCAACGAGCAGTACTTC. This gives the protein CASSPGTGGNEQYF.

This clone was observed once. The gene calls are TRBV30 and TRBJ1-1; 10 nucleotides agree with TRBD1. The J segment lost 5 bases and the V segment lost 5 bases, leaving 5 bases of the junction unmatched. Germline V gives CDR1 GTSNPN, CDR2 SVGIG (reference sequence). This CDR3 region has 13 residues. The CDR3 here is CAWGTGVGTEAFF. The DNA of the CDR3 is TGTGCCTGGGGGACAGGGGTAGGTACTGAAGCTTTCTTT. Based on the CDR3 plus reference TRBV30 and TRBJ1-1, the full variable domain is SQTIHQWPATLVQPVGSPLSLECTVEGTSNPNLYWYRQAAGRGLQLLFYSVGIGQISSEVPQNLSASRPQDRQFILSSKKLLLSDSGFYLCAWGTGVGTEAFFGQGTRLTVV.